This T cell receptor (beta chain) is drawn from a study of PD-L1 blockade in urothelial cancer. The overall study: Every 3 weeks, patients received intravenous atezolizumab 1,200 mg, beginning 2014.

A remark on this clone: Its antigen remains unknown.

Sequenced by immunoSEQ multiplex PCR; TCRdb stores in-frame clones only, minus some. Here the sample spans 120,000 or so clones, around 88% being singletons. The study's findings and limits: Durable-benefit cases showed more tumor-associated blood clone expansion at 3 weeks.

The V end lost 8 bases, the J end lost 2 bases, and 21 bases lay between the germline ends. In germline, CDR1 is MDHEN, CDR2 SYDVKM. This CDR3 is 16 amino acids long. Time point meaning: peripheral blood 6 weeks after treatment start. The source of this sequence is a man aged 50 to 59 with urothelial cancer. The sample here was PBMCs, taken around atezolizumab (anti-PD-L1) treatment. The chain couples TRBV28 to TRBJ1-1; TRBD1 might be the D (6 bases). The CDR3 reads CASFIPGHYDNTEAFF. DNA for the CDR3: TGTGCCAGCTTTATTCCGGGACACTATGATAACACTGAAGCTTTCTTT. The whole variable domain, remainder taken from reference TRBV28 and TRBJ1-1, is DVKVTQSSRYLVKRTGEKVFLECVQDMDHENMFWYRQDPGLGLRLIYFSYDVKMKEKGDIPEGYSVSREKKERFSLILESASTNQTSMYLCASFIPGHYDNTEAFFGQGTRLTVV.